This T cell receptor (beta chain) originates from a study of blood T cell repertoires in COVID-19. Study background: Italy, Spain and the United States were the sources of the convalescent and acute COVID-19 samples. From T cells, B-cell-depleted T cells, or PBMCs came the material, which was cDNA or gDNA.

The CDR3 is made up of 15 amino acids. The ends were cut back, 4 bases at V and 4 bases at J, with 18 bases in the middle. Per germline, CDR1 SGHRS and CDR2 YFSETQ. Original methodology: Amplified reference gene primers provided the basis for estimating nucleated cell counts. Libraries were prepared by immunoSEQ multiplex PCR; TCRdb keeps only in-frame clonotypes and omits some of them. V and J calls and clone size are given by that table; D and trimming were obtained from the DNA. The table includes around 15,000 clones, roughly 87% detected once. This TCR derives from a man aged 50 or older with active COVID-19. The sample comprised peripheral blood. The chain carries TRBV5-1 and TRBJ2-7; maybe TRBD1 (6 bases). The CDR3 protein is CASSTGGQLFYEQYF. The CDR3 region has the DNA TGCGCCAGCAGCACAGGCGGACAGTTATTTTACGAGCAGTACTTC.